These 23 T cell receptor beta chains came from one sample sequenced in a study of CD8 T cells in ankylosing spondylitis. From the 5' RACE reads, TCRdb called clonotypes with MiXCR, one entry per CDR3 protein. This sample has 200,000 to 250,000 distinct CDR3 sequences, with over 9.5% found just once. Input material: blood, either unsorted or a sorted T cell fraction (not recorded which). The receptors shown here come from a male donor with ankylosing spondylitis or in good health (not recorded which).

This clonotype was counted ten times or more. The gene calls are TRBV3-1 and TRBJ1-1; D is ambiguous. CDR3 length equals 15 residues. Germline V gives CDR1 LGHDT, CDR2 YNNKEL (reference sequence). With 2 bases removed from V and 0 bases from J, the gap between germline ends came to 10 bases. The CDR3 DNA sequence: TGTGCCAGCAGCCAACGGTTCGGCTTGAACACTGAAGCTTTCTTT. Amino acid sequence: CASSQRFGLNTEAFF.

The chain employs TRBV6-5 and TRBJ2-2; 11 bases align to TRBD2. CDR3 length: 18 residues. The germline V gene encodes CDR1 MNHEY and CDR2 SVGAGI. Unmatched junction bases numbered 7, after V lost 2 bases and J lost 2 bases. CDR3 residues: CASSYTLAGGSNTGELFF. CDR3 DNA sequence: TGTGCCAGCAGTTACACGCTAGCGGGGGGTTCCAACACCGGGGAGCTGTTTTTT.

This clonotype has at least ten counts. The chain uses TRBV5-1 and TRBJ2-7; 8 bases match TRBD1. J was trimmed by 6 bases and V by 0 bases; bases with no gene match: 11. Looked up from germline, CDR1 is SGHRS and CDR2 is YFSETQ. The CDR3 runs to 16 residues. CDR3 loop: CASSLGFTGGNGEQYF. In DNA, the CDR3 is TGCGCCAGCAGCTTGGGATTCACAGGGGGAAACGGCGAGCAGTACTTC.

This chain connects TRBV29-1 to TRBJ2-5; possible D gene TRBD2, 7 bases. Trimming took 5 bases from V and 4 from J, leaving 14 bases between them. Germline V gene sequence: CDR1 SQVTM, CDR2 ANQGSEA. This CDR3 spans 13 amino acids. The CDR3 coding sequence is TGCAGCGTTCGGGGCGGGGGCGGAGAGACCCAGTACTTC. It encodes CSVRGGGGETQYF.

This clonotype came up many times. The CDR3 is CASSENPGSYNEQFF. For the CDR3, the DNA is TGTGCCAGCAGCGAGAACCCAGGATCCTACAATGAGCAGTTCTTC. This sequence joins TRBV7-2 and TRBJ2-1; D gene ambiguous. Trimming stripped 5 bases from V and 1 base from J, with 12 bases between. Germline V gene sequence: CDR1 SGHTA, CDR2 FQGNSA. This CDR3 has 15 residues. The whole variable domain, remainder taken from reference TRBV7-2 and TRBJ2-1, is GAGVSQSPSNKVTEKGKDVELRCDPISGHTALYWYRQSLGQGLEFLIYFQGNSAPDKSGLPSDRFSAERTGGSVSTLTIQRTQQEDSAVYLCASSENPGSYNEQFFGPGTRLTVL.

This clonotype was seen repeatedly, ten times or more. The rearrangement uses TRBV7-3 and TRBJ1-1; no clear D. Germline-derived CDR1 and CDR2 are SGHTA and FQGTGA. CDR3 length equals 13 residues. V dropped 2 bases and J dropped 4 bases, with 8 bases sitting between them. CDR3 DNA: TGTGCCAGCAGCTTATGGTTCTTCACTGAAGCTTTCTTT. Translation: CASSLWFFTEAFF.

The table lists this clonotype with many counts. This chain links TRBV7-3 with TRBJ1-1; D is ambiguous. The CDR3 sequence is 13 residues long. Germline V gene data show CDR1 as SGHTA and CDR2 as FQGTGA. V was clipped by 0 bases and J by 3 bases, with 5 bases between them. The chain's CDR3 is CASSLTYDTEAFF. CDR3 DNA: TGTGCCAGCAGCTTAACCTATGACACTGAAGCTTTCTTT.

Points on this clonotype: This may be a read error, as it is one base from a much larger clone. The chain links TRBV5-1 to TRBJ1-2; the D is unclear. Germline V lookup: CDR1 SGHRS, CDR2 YFSETQ. This CDR3 region has 12 residues. The CDR3 protein is CASSLGAGGYPF. The DNA for the CDR3 is TGCGCCAGCAGCTTGGGGGCCGGTGGCTACCCCTTC.

J is TRBJ2-1 and V is TRBV5-1, with 10 bases matching TRBD1. The germline V gene encodes CDR1 SGHRS and CDR2 YFSETQ. V shed 3 bases, J shed 6 bases, and the junction held 12 bases outside the gene matches. The length of the CDR3 is 17 residues. The CDR3 DNA sequence: TGCGCCAGCAGCTCGAGGCCCGGGACAGGGGTATTCAATGAGCAGTTCTTC. This gives the protein CASSSRPGTGVFNEQFF.

This clonotype was counted only a few times. The chain couples TRBV7-9 to TRBJ2-5, with 8 bases that match TRBD2. After removal of 4 bases from V and 5 bases from J, the junction contained 3 bases not matched to a gene. The germline V gene encodes CDR1 SEHNR and CDR2 FQNEAQ (reference sequence). The length of the CDR3 is 13 residues. The CDR3 DNA reads TGTGCCAGCAGCTGGACTAGCCAGGAGACCCAGTACTTC. The encoded protein is CASSWTSQETQYF.

This clonotype was detected ten times or more. The rearrangement links TRBV5-1 to TRBJ2-2; 8 bases fit TRBD2. The CDR3 loop spans 15 amino acids. The germline CDR1 and CDR2 sequences are SGHRS and YFSETQ. The junction had 6 bases not matched to a gene; V was cut back by 1 base and J by 7 bases. The CDR3 DNA sequence: TGCGCCAGCAGCTTGACTAGCGGAGCGGGCGGGGAGCTGTTTTTT. Translating it yields CASSLTSGAGGELFF. The complete variable domain, with remaining parts taken from reference TRBV5-1 and TRBJ2-2, reads KAGVTQTPRYLIKTRGQQVTLSCSPISGHRSVSWYQQTPGQGLQFLFEYFSETQRNKGNFPGRFSGRQFSNSRSEMNVSTLELGDSALYLCASSLTSGAGGELFFGEGSRLTVL.

This clonotype has a count of ten or more. The chain links TRBV5-1 to TRBJ1-3; possible D gene TRBD1, 5 bases. The germline CDR1 and CDR2 sequences are SGHRS and YFSETQ. The V and J ends lost 4 bases and 4 bases respectively, with 15 bases between them. CDR3 length: 15 amino acids. This CDR3 reads CASSTGPGIGNTIYF. The CDR3 bases are TGCGCCAGCAGCACCGGGCCAGGGATCGGAAACACCATATATTTT.

In its sample, this clonotype was seen a few times. V usage is TRBV5-1 and J usage is TRBJ1-1; TRBD1 is a possible D gene (6 bases). This CDR3 has 15 amino acids. The germline CDR1 and CDR2 sequences are SGHRS and YFSETQ. Trimming cost V 2 bases and J 1 base, with 12 bases left between them. CDR3 loop: CASSFLTGENTEAFF. The CDR3 nucleotides are TGCGCCAGCAGCTTTCTGACAGGCGAGAACACTGAAGCTTTCTTT.

This clonotype was seen more than once but under ten times. The chain uses TRBV11-2 and TRBJ1-1, with D perhaps TRBD1 (6 bases). The CDR3 extends over 15 amino acids. Trimming pared 5 bases from V and 2 bases from J, leaving 15 bases between. Germline values: CDR1 SGHAT, CDR2 FQNNGV. The CDR3 DNA reads TGTGCCAGCAGCCCTGTGGGGGCTCCCAACACTGAAGCTTTCTTT. Translation gives CASSPVGAPNTEAFF.

V gene TRBV20-1 combines with J gene TRBJ2-2; 7 positions match TRBD2. Unmatched junction bases numbered 6, after V lost 4 bases and J lost 4 bases. CDR3 length: 14 residues. The V gene's germline CDR1 is DFQATT and CDR2 SNEGSKA (reference sequence). In nucleotides, the CDR3 is TGCAGTGCTAACTTGGCTAGCGGCACCGGGGAGCTGTTTTTT. It yields the protein CSANLASGTGELFF.

This clonotype has at least ten counts. One junction end disagrees with the germline gene, perhaps due to a read error. V usage is TRBV7-2 and J usage is TRBJ1-2; D might be TRBD1 (6 bases). The CDR3 consists of 15 residues. Germline CDR1 and CDR2: SGHTA and FQGNSA. The CDR3 reads CASTLQQGRGYGYTF. The DNA for the CDR3 is TGTGCCAGCACCTTACAACAGGGCAGGGGATATGGCTACACCTTC.

This clonotype has a handful of counts. The chain combines TRBV5-1 with TRBJ2-7; maybe TRBD2 (6 bases). Looked up from germline, CDR1 is SGHRS and CDR2 is YFSETQ. Trimming left V 0 bases short and J 5 bases short, with 18 bases between. The CDR3 has 16 amino acids. CDR3 loop: CASSLDPGGYRDEQYF. The CDR3 DNA sequence: TGCGCCAGCAGCTTGGATCCCGGGGGATATCGCGACGAGCAGTACTTC.

This clonotype occurred a few times. The chain carries TRBV12-3 or TRBV12-4 and TRBJ2-7, with 9 bases matching TRBD1. V lost 6 bases to trimming and J lost 4 bases; unmatched junction nucleotides: 7. The CDR3 loop spans 14 amino acids. CDR3 DNA: TGTGCCAGCAGCCCTGGACAGGGGTGGTACGAGCAGTACTTC. Encoded protein: CASSPGQGWYEQYF.

This clonotype was seen at least ten times. This chain connects TRBV10-3 to TRBJ2-5, with D tentatively TRBD1 or TRBD2 (6 bases each). Trimming took off 10 bases at V and 0 bases at J, with 18 bases between the two ends. Germline V gives CDR1 ENHRY, CDR2 SYGVKD. There are 15 residues in the CDR3. The CDR3 is CATSRGTSDQETQYF. CDR3 DNA: TGTGCCACCAGCCGCGGGACATCCGACCAAGAGACCCAGTACTTC.

There are many counts of this clonotype. The chain recombines TRBV5-1 with TRBJ2-7; TRBD1 matches at 10 bases. V was clipped by 1 base and J by 2 bases; unmatched bases: 12. Per germline, CDR1 SGHRS and CDR2 YFSETQ. This CDR3 comprises 18 residues. The CDR3 here is CASSLQPSGTGVPYEQYF. The CDR3 DNA is TGCGCCAGCAGCTTGCAGCCCTCCGGGACAGGGGTACCCTACGAGCAGTACTTC.

The sample holds many counts of this clonotype. The rearrangement joins TRBV12-3 or TRBV12-4 to TRBJ2-1; D gene ambiguous. V was clipped by 3 bases and J by 5 bases, with 11 bases between them. The CDR3 is made up of 14 amino acids. CDR3 DNA sequence: TGTGCCAGCAGTTTCGGACGCCCAAACAATGAGCAGTTCTTC. As protein: CASSFGRPNNEQFF.

A word on this clonotype: With a much larger clone just one base away, this may be a read error. The chain recombines TRBV6-1 with TRBJ2-5, with D tentatively TRBD1 (7 bases). This CDR3 region has 12 residues. The germline V gene encodes CDR1 MNHNS and CDR2 SASEGT. The CDR3 sequence: CASSGRGETPYF. CDR3 nucleotide sequence: TGTGCCAGCAGTGGCAGGGGGGAGACCCCGTACTTC.

V is TRBV7-9 and J is TRBJ2-1; 8 positions match TRBD1. Losses at the gene ends were 5 bases for V and 1 base for J; bases not matched to a gene: 4. Germline V gives CDR1 SEHNR, CDR2 FQNEAQ (reference sequence). The CDR3 sequence is 15 residues long. The CDR3 sequence is CASSKDRGSYNEQFF. Here the CDR3 DNA reads TGTGCCAGCAGCAAAGACAGGGGATCCTACAATGAGCAGTTCTTC.